The text below deals with one T cell receptor beta chain. Its antigen remains unidentified. TCRdb processed the RT-PCR reads anew with MiXCR; each CDR3 protein has one entry. The sample includes over 800,000 distinct CDR3 sequences, approximately 22% seen only once; the top ten take 10% to 13%. This entry belongs to a study of response to subunit inactivated influenza vaccine. Study-wide results and limits: It was the authors' suggestion that each seasonal influenza vaccination recruits few new T cells.

The material was PBMCs from blood, obtained more than 4 days after vaccination. The source is a middle-aged man who received an inactivated influenza vaccine.

The CDR3 DNA follows: TGCAGTGCGATAGGGACTAGCGGGGGCCGGAGGGAGCAGTACTTC. Protein sequence: CSAIGTSGGRREQYF. The chain links TRBV20-1 to TRBJ2-7; 14 nucleotides agree with TRBD2. Trimming cost V 6 bases and J 7 bases; bases outside gene matches: 11. The CDR3 has 15 amino acids. Germline V lookup: CDR1 DFQATT, CDR2 SNEGSKA (reference sequence).